Following are 16 T cell receptor beta chains from one sample sequenced in a study of blood T cell repertoires in COVID-19. Some clones are missing from TCRdb's copy, which holds only in-frame ones; the method was immunoSEQ multiplex PCR. The table records tens of thousands of clones, around 91% of them present only once. Sequencing used peripheral blood. All receptors come from a man in his forties or fifties with COVID-19, enrolled during active disease.

V usage is TRBV11-2 and J usage is TRBJ1-2; D ambiguous. Between the trimmed V and J ends, which lost 1 base and 4 bases, there was a span of 10 bases. The CDR3 covers 14 residues. The V gene's germline CDR1 is SGHAT and CDR2 FQNNGV. The CDR3 DNA is TGTGCCAGCAGCTTAGCCCCCCGGGGCTATGGCTACACCTTC. Its protein is CASSLAPRGYGYTF.

The V gene is TRBV27, the J gene TRBJ1-6; D not certain. From germline, CDR1 is MNHEY and CDR2 SMNVEV (reference sequence). The CDR3 is made up of 12 amino acids. With 1 base removed from V and 13 bases from J, the gap between germline ends came to 8 bases. The CDR3 DNA is TGTGCCAGCAGTTTATACCCGGGGCCCCTCCACTTT. It specifies CASSLYPGPLHF.

This clone appeared a single time. The chain joins TRBV6-1 to TRBJ2-1, with TRBD2 matching over 13 bases. The CDR3 has 22 residues. CDR1 and CDR2 (germline): MNHNS, SASEGT. V lost 2 bases to trimming and J lost 0 bases; unmatched junction nucleotides: 16. The CDR3 nucleotides read TGTGCCAGCAGTGAACTCTTGACTCCGGGACTAGCGGGACCCAGCTCCTACAATGAGCAGTTCTTC. Translating gives CASSELLTPGLAGPSSYNEQFF.

The chain uses TRBV2 and TRBJ2-7; 11 bases are a match to TRBD2. CDR1 SNHLY and CDR2 FYNNEI come from the germline V gene. The CDR3 covers 15 residues. V lost 6 bases and J lost 1; bases outside the gene matches: 5. CDR3 sequence (DNA): TGTGCCAGCAGCCCGGGACTAGCGGATTCCTACGAGCAGTACTTC. Translated: CASSPGLADSYEQYF.

A few counts support this clone. The chain links TRBV7-2 to TRBJ1-3, with 8 bases fitting TRBD1. This CDR3 region has 17 residues. Trimming took 1 base from V and 4 from J; bases not matched to a gene: 9. In germline, CDR1 is SGHTA, CDR2 FQGNSA. CDR3 protein: CASSLGGRGLGGNTIYF. The DNA of the CDR3 is TGTGCCAGCAGCTTAGGGGGCAGGGGGCTAGGAGGAAACACCATATATTTT.

The rearrangement joins TRBV27 to TRBJ2-1; 7 nucleotides match TRBD2. The CDR3 has 16 residues. The germline gives CDR1 MNHEY, CDR2 SMNVEV (reference sequence). Trimming cost V 4 bases and J 8 bases; bases outside gene matches: 14. The CDR3 DNA sequence: TGTGCCAGCAGTTCGGCGGTGGGACTAAGGTACGATGAGCAGTTCTTC. This encodes CASSSAVGLRYDEQFF.

This clone has just one count. The V call is TRBV19, the J call TRBJ1-5; no clear D. CDR1 LNHDA and CDR2 SQIVND come from the germline V gene (reference sequence). Trimming took off 0 bases at V and 0 bases at J, with 12 bases between the two ends. There are 17 residues in the CDR3. The CDR3 is CASSIDLGGYSNQPQHF. DNA of the CDR3: TGTGCCAGTAGTATAGATCTAGGCGGGTATAGCAATCAGCCCCAGCATTTT.

For the CDR3, the DNA is TGTGCCATTCGGTCCTGGACTAGCACAGATACGCAGTATTTT. It yields the protein CAIRSWTSTDTQYF. The chain has TRBV6-6 and TRBJ2-3; D perhaps matches TRBD2 (5 bases). CDR1 is MNHNY and CDR2 is SVGAGI in the germline V gene (reference sequence). Deletions cut 10 bases from V and 0 bases from J, with 14 bases between. The CDR3 is 14 amino acids.

J is TRBJ2-5 and V is TRBV15, with no clear D. The V and J ends lost 0 bases and 2 bases respectively, with 19 bases between them. CDR3 length: 18 residues. Germline lookup yields CDR1 LNHNV and CDR2 YYDKDF (reference sequence). CDR3 protein: CATSREGRGAFRQETQYF. The CDR3 DNA reads TGTGCCACCAGCAGAGAAGGCCGCGGCGCATTTAGACAAGAGACCCAGTACTTC.

The chain couples TRBV30 to TRBJ2-1, with D tentatively TRBD2 (5 bases). The CDR3 runs to 14 residues. V lost 5 bases and J 5 bases, leaving 16 bases between the germline ends. Per germline, CDR1 GTSNPN and CDR2 SVGIG (reference sequence). The CDR3 DNA sequence: TGTGCCTGGGGGAGAGACGGGAATCACAATGAGCAGTTCTTC. Translated: CAWGRDGNHNEQFF.

The chain has TRBV10-3 and TRBJ2-1; TRBD1 matches at 7 bases. The trim removed 10 bases at V and 8 bases at J, leaving 14 bases unmatched. The CDR3 has 14 residues. Germline V gene data show CDR1 as ENHRY and CDR2 as SYGVKD. The CDR3 DNA sequence: TGTGCCACCTCGACAGGGCGACGGGTGGATGAGCAGTTCTTC. Its translation: CATSTGRRVDEQFF.

The rearrangement joins TRBV28 to TRBJ2-7; tentatively, D is TRBD2 (7 bases). Germline V gene sequence: CDR1 MDHEN, CDR2 SYDVKM. The V end was cut by 3 bases, the J end by 2 bases, with 14 bases between. This CDR3 is built from 15 residues. In DNA form, the CDR3 reads TGTGCCAGCAGTTTTGGGAGGGGGAGTACCTACGAGCAGTACTTC. It encodes CASSFGRGSTYEQYF.

In its sample, this clone was seen a few times. This chain connects TRBV5-5 to TRBJ2-7; TRBD1 matches 7 bases. Germline V CDR1 and CDR2: SGHKS, YYEKEE (reference sequence). The CDR3 runs to 14 residues. Trimming removed 2 bases from V and 3 bases from J; junction bases left unmatched: 5. CDR3 sequence: CASSLDRAIYEQYF. CDR3 in DNA: TGTGCCAGCAGCTTAGACAGGGCAATCTACGAGCAGTACTTC.

The rearrangement joins TRBV5-1 to TRBJ1-4; 8 bases agree with TRBD1. The CDR3 contains 16 residues. V shed 4 bases, J shed 4 bases, and the junction held 9 bases outside the gene matches. Germline V gene sequence: CDR1 SGHRS, CDR2 YFSETQ. The CDR3 spells CASSVAPGQDNEKLFF. DNA of the CDR3: TGCGCCAGCAGCGTGGCCCCGGGACAGGATAATGAAAAACTGTTTTTT.

The V call is TRBV4-1, the J call TRBJ2-3; maybe TRBD2 (5 bases). Germline V gives CDR1 MGHRA, CDR2 YSYEKL. The germline V and J ends were trimmed by 6 bases and 4 bases, with 14 bases remaining between them. The CDR3 loop spans 14 amino acids. CDR3 sequence reads: CASRRAVAPDTQYF. The CDR3 bases are TGCGCCAGCAGAAGAGCGGTCGCTCCAGATACGCAGTATTTT.

The chain joins TRBV30 to TRBJ2-5, with a weak D call TRBD1 (6 bases). CDR3 length equals 13 residues. Germline V gene sequence: CDR1 GTSNPN, CDR2 SVGIG (reference sequence). V was trimmed by 0 bases and J by 3 bases, leaving 8 bases between them. CDR3: CAWSVRTEETQYF. Written as DNA, the CDR3 is TGTGCCTGGAGTGTCAGGACAGAAGAGACCCAGTACTTC.